This entry describes one TCR beta chain. The CDR3 runs to 14 residues. The germline CDR1 and CDR2 sequences are MNHEY and SVGAGI. The germline V and J ends were trimmed by 2 bases and 3 bases, with 10 bases remaining between them. The data derive from a study of response to subunit inactivated influenza vaccine. TCRdb processed the RT-PCR reads anew with MiXCR; each CDR3 protein has one entry. The sample records fewer than 550,000 distinct CDR3 sequences, about 25% being singletons. V usage is TRBV6-5 and J usage is TRBJ1-2; no clear D gene. This receptor was identified in a man aged 45 to 65 who received an inactivated influenza vaccine. The specimen was CD4+ T cells sorted from PBMCs, collected around 5 days after vaccination. The CDR3 region has the DNA TGTGCCAGCAGTTACAGCCCGAGGTACTATGGCTACACCTTC. As protein: CASSYSPRYYGYTF.